This TCR beta chain was documented in a study of blood T cell repertoires in COVID-19 (dated by TCRdb to 2018 to 2021). Context from the whole study: The collaborator samples originated in the United States, Italy and Spain and spanned the acute and convalescent phases of COVID-19. Where available, HLA class I and class II types were taken from metadata supplied by the sample provider and were not determined by assay-based typing. A freely available public database, intended as a resource for researchers studying the immune response to SARS-CoV-2, is where the repertoires were released. The dataset comprised deeply sampled blood TCRbeta repertoires from subjects exposed to, actively infected with, or recovered from COVID-19. The samples were drawn from two sources: the first 160 participants of the ongoing ImmuneRACE study, and 1,000 to 1,500 subjects contributed by 6 global collaborators. The prospective study material was composed of cDNA or gDNA derived from T cells, B-cell-depleted T cells, or PBMCs. Sample metadata almost always included a de-identified subject ID, COVID-19 status, age in years and sex.

TCRbeta CDR3 regions were amplified from genomic DNA by means of the immunoSEQ Assay, a bias-controlled multiplex PCR. The original methods were these. The number of nucleated cells in each sample was estimated by amplification of reference gene primers within the assay. Sequence reads were collapsed and filtered to measure the absolute abundance of every unique TCRbeta CDR3 rearrangement. For each sample, productive Simpson clonality was calculated as the square root of Simpson's diversity index across productive rearrangements. The table was pulled from immuneACCESS by TCRdb, which kept in-frame rearrangements only. Such tables lose some clones; where checked, under half of the loss comes from unresolved V genes, and the rest has no known cause. V and J calls and clone size are those listed in that table; D and trimming were worked out from the DNA. This sample lists roughly 200,000 clones; roughly 79% were detected once. The biggest ten clones account for around 10% of the sample.

At one collaborating source in Seattle, patients were enrolled during active infection and were followed longitudinally through the course of disease. Collaborating institutions collected whole blood in K2EDTA tubes following their own protocols. Collaborator samples were shipped for TCRbeta analysis as frozen whole blood, isolated PBMCs, or DNA extracted from either sample type. From its cysteine to its phenylalanine, the CDR3 spans 14 amino acids. Only the CDR3 DNA is retained, 42 bases long and in frame from the first base. The junction shows trimming of 5 bases on V and 12 bases on J, plus 21 bases between the germline ends. The germline V gene (reference sequence) supplies CDR1 SEHNR and CDR2 FQNEAQ. Here is what the overall study found, with its caveats: The quantity of clinical and demographic metadata differed by source and by participant and was supplied without curation.

The sample holds a few counts of this clone. Its recognized antigen is unknown. Base qualities are missing; no much larger clone stands one base away. The chain uses TRBV7-9 and TRBJ2-3; TRBD2 might be the D gene, on 6 matching bases. Sequencing was done on a sample of peripheral blood. This sequence was found in a woman in her thirties or forties with COVID-19, enrolled during active disease. The DNA sequence reads TGTGCCAGCAGCGAATCCTACCGGGACTCAAAACAGTATTTT. Its protein reads: CASSESYRDSKQYF.